A single sample is the source of the 25 T cell receptor beta chains below, sequenced in a study of somatic mutations in cytotoxic T cells in rheumatoid arthritis (TCRdb year 2017). The library came from the immunoSEQ multiplex PCR assay. TCRdb re-hosts the immuneACCESS table, in-frame sequences only. Its copies lack some clones; in the studies checked, an unresolved V gene accounts for under half of them, and the cause for the rest is not known. This sample lists about 10,000 clones; approximately 90% were detected once. Jointly, the top ten make up around 1% of the sample. What was sequenced was CD4+ T cells sorted from blood. The receptors were sampled from a woman aged 18-29 years with rheumatoid arthritis.

This chain connects TRBV18 to TRBJ2-7; possibly TRBD1 for D (5 bases). Germline V CDR1 and CDR2: KGHSH, LQKENI. This CDR3 is 15 amino acids long. The V end was cut by 2 bases, the J end by 0 bases, with 11 bases between. CDR3 residues: CASSPGATISYEQYF. The CDR3 region has the DNA TGTGCCAGCTCACCAGGGGCCACAATCTCCTACGAGCAGTACTTC. The complete variable domain, with remaining parts taken from reference TRBV18 and TRBJ2-7, reads NAGVMQNPRHLVRRRGQEARLRCSPMKGHSHVYWYRQLPEEGLKFMVYLQKENIIDESGMPKERFSAEFPKEGPSILRIQQVVRGDSAAYFCASSPGATISYEQYFGPGTRLTVT.

The chain employs TRBV4-3 and TRBJ2-3; TRBD2 matches 12 bases. Germline values: CDR1 LGHNA, CDR2 YSLEER. The CDR3 has 18 residues. The V segment lost 4 bases and the J segment 1 base; nucleotides outside the gene matches: 9. This chain's CDR3 is CASSLTSGGMGGTDTQYF. CDR3 sequence (DNA): TGCGCCAGCAGCCTTACTAGCGGGGGGATGGGCGGCACAGATACGCAGTATTTT.

The chain carries TRBV10-3 and TRBJ2-6; 9 bases are shared with TRBD1. This CDR3 has 18 residues. Germline V lookup: CDR1 ENHRY, CDR2 SYGVKD. V was clipped by 8 bases and J by 1 base; unmatched bases: 12. Written as DNA, the CDR3 is TGTGCCATCGGAGGGGGGACAGGGTATCAATCTGGGGCCAACGTCCTGACTTTC. Translation: CAIGGGTGYQSGANVLTF.

This chain joins TRBV5-1 and TRBJ2-7; 8 nucleotides line up with TRBD2. J gave up 2 bases and V 0 bases, and 7 bases lay outside the gene matches. This CDR3 contains 16 residues. The germline V gene encodes CDR1 SGHRS and CDR2 YFSETQ. The CDR3, as DNA: TGCGCCAGCAGCTTGGGAGTTTTGCGGGGGGCCTACGAGCAGTACTTC. This encodes CASSLGVLRGAYEQYF.

The rearrangement links TRBV7-3 to TRBJ1-5; 10 bases align to TRBD1. This CDR3 spans 16 amino acids. Trimming cost V 2 bases and J 4 bases; bases outside gene matches: 5. Germline assignment: CDR1 SGHTA and CDR2 FQGTGA. The CDR3 sequence is CASSLGDRGSNQPQHF. In nucleotides, the CDR3 is TGTGCCAGCAGCTTAGGGGACAGGGGTTCAAATCAGCCCCAGCATTTT. Filled out from reference TRBV7-3 and TRBJ1-5, the complete variable domain reads GAGVSQTPSNKVTEKGKYVELRCDPISGHTALYWYRQSLGQGPEFLIYFQGTGAADDSGLPNDRFFAVRPEGSVSTLKIQRTERGDSAVYLCASSLGDRGSNQPQHFGDGTRLSIL.

The J gene is TRBJ1-1, the V gene TRBV30, with D possibly TRBD1 on 6 matching bases. Between the trimmed V and J ends, which lost 1 base and 0 bases, there was a span of 6 bases. The CDR3 extends over 13 amino acids. The germline V gene encodes CDR1 GTSNPN and CDR2 SVGIG (reference sequence). CDR3 sequence: CAWSGTVNTEAFF. For the CDR3, the DNA is TGTGCCTGGAGTGGGACAGTGAACACTGAAGCTTTCTTT.

This chain joins TRBV19 and TRBJ1-6; TRBD1 agrees at 9 bases. With V trimmed by 4 bases and J by 4 bases, 5 bases remained unmatched. CDR1 and CDR2 (germline): LNHDA, SQIVND (reference sequence). This CDR3 spans 16 amino acids. CDR3 sequence reads: CASSNPDRGYNSPLHF. CDR3 DNA: TGTGCCAGTAGTAACCCGGACAGGGGATATAATTCACCCCTCCACTTT.

The chain employs TRBV4-3 and TRBJ1-2; unclear D gene. V was shortened by 0 bases and J by 4 bases, with 9 bases between the two germline ends. Germline lookup yields CDR1 LGHNA and CDR2 YSLEER. The CDR3 is 14 amino acids. The CDR3 DNA sequence: TGCGCCAGCAGCCAAGATGCGAACCTCTATGGCTACACCTTC. This encodes CASSQDANLYGYTF.

This clone showed up just once. The genes are TRBV15 and TRBJ2-1; TRBD1 is a possible D gene (5 bases). The CDR3 consists of 18 residues. The V end lost 5 bases, the J end lost 3 bases, and 23 bases lay between the germline ends. Germline CDR1 reads LNHNV; CDR2 reads YYDKDF (reference sequence). The CDR3 spells CATSSRHRIRLIYNEQFF. The CDR3 DNA is TGTGCCACCAGCTCACGGCACAGGATTCGGTTGATCTACAATGAGCAGTTCTTC.

The chain carries TRBV5-1 and TRBJ2-5, with TRBD1 identical over 10 bases. The CDR3 loop spans 16 amino acids. CDR1 and CDR2 (germline): SGHRS, YFSETQ. After removal of 0 bases from V and 4 bases from J, the junction contained 6 bases not matched to a gene. The CDR3 loop is CASSLVRDRGRETQYF. The CDR3 region has the DNA TGCGCCAGCAGCTTGGTCCGAGACAGGGGGCGAGAGACCCAGTACTTC. The full variable domain, completed using reference TRBV5-1 and TRBJ2-5, is KAGVTQTPRYLIKTRGQQVTLSCSPISGHRSVSWYQQTPGQGLQFLFEYFSETQRNKGNFPGRFSGRQFSNSRSEMNVSTLELGDSALYLCASSLVRDRGRETQYFGPGTRLLVL.

The CDR3 is CASSLWTGTETQYF. CDR3 DNA: TGTGCCAGCAGCCTATGGACAGGGACAGAGACCCAGTACTTC. V gene TRBV7-2 combines with J gene TRBJ2-5; TRBD1 agrees at 8 bases. Germline-derived CDR1 and CDR2 are SGHTA and FQGNSA. With V trimmed by 5 bases and J by 4 bases, 6 bases remained unmatched. CDR3 size: 14 residues.

The chain couples TRBV10-2 to TRBJ2-2; TRBD2 matches at 8 bases. Losses at the gene ends were 6 bases for V and 6 bases for J; bases not matched to a gene: 9. The CDR3 length is 15 residues. The V gene's germline CDR1 is WSHSY and CDR2 SAAADI. The CDR3 DNA is TGCGCCAGCAGGCTTTCCAGCGGGAGAGCCGGGGAGCTGTTTTTT. Translated: CASRLSSGRAGELFF.

This chain joins TRBV6-4 and TRBJ2-1; 7 bases agree with TRBD1. V dropped 0 bases and J dropped 4; count of bases not matched to a gene: 3. The CDR3 has 15 residues. Germline-derived CDR1 and CDR2 are MRHNA and SNTAGT. CDR3 loop: CASSDSEGAYNEQFF. The CDR3 bases are TGTGCCAGCAGTGACTCAGAGGGGGCTTACAATGAGCAGTTCTTC.

The rearrangement links TRBV7-2 to TRBJ2-3; possibly TRBD2 for D (7 bases). Germline values: CDR1 SGHTA, CDR2 FQGNSA. V shed 4 bases and J shed 4 bases, with 18 bases lying between them. This CDR3 contains 16 residues. The DNA for the CDR3 is TGTGCCAGCAGCTCAAGGGGGGGTTTCAGCCCAGATACGCAGTATTTT. Translated: CASSSRGGFSPDTQYF.

CDR3 nucleotides: TGTGCCTGGGGCGGGCCATTTTTCGGGCGTGGCCCCTACAATGAGCAGTTCTTC. It is translated as CAWGGPFFGRGPYNEQFF. The J gene is TRBJ2-1, the V gene TRBV30, with D tentatively TRBD2 (5 bases). The V gene lost 5 bases and the J gene lost 2 bases, with 25 bases spanning the gap. Germline assignment: CDR1 GTSNPN and CDR2 SVGIG (reference sequence). The CDR3 extends over 18 amino acids.

This chain connects TRBV7-2 to TRBJ1-6; TRBD1 agrees at 8 bases. Germline lookup yields CDR1 SGHTA and CDR2 FQGNSA. CDR3 length: 16 residues. With 5 bases clipped from V and 7 bases from J, the junction kept 10 bases outside the gene matches. Written as DNA, the CDR3 is TGTGCCAGCAGCCAATTAGCCGGGACAGGCAATTCACCCCTCCACTTT. It translates to CASSQLAGTGNSPLHF.

This clone was seen only once. The gene calls are TRBV18 and TRBJ2-5; TRBD2 matches at 10 bases. The ends lost 0 bases at V and 4 bases at J; junction bases unmatched: 8. Germline CDR1 KGHSH, CDR2 LQKENI. CDR3 size: 17 residues. The CDR3 DNA sequence: TGTGCCAGCTCACCACCGGAGAGCGGGGGGGTCGGAGAGACCCAGTACTTC. Translation: CASSPPESGGVGETQYF.

The V call is TRBV6-1, the J call TRBJ2-1, with D possibly TRBD1 on 6 matching bases. Trimming took 4 bases from V and 4 from J, leaving 14 bases between them. This CDR3 region has 15 residues. Germline assignment: CDR1 MNHNS and CDR2 SASEGT. The CDR3, as DNA: TGTGCCAGCAGTGTTCCCCGGACAGATTACAATGAGCAGTTCTTC. It translates to CASSVPRTDYNEQFF.

This rearrangement joins TRBV28 to TRBJ2-3, with TRBD2 matching over 12 bases. This CDR3 region has 15 residues. With 6 bases clipped from V and 3 bases from J, the junction kept 4 bases outside the gene matches. The germline CDR1 and CDR2 sequences are MDHEN and SYDVKM. CDR3 DNA sequence: TGTGCCAGCAGCCTGACTAGCGGGAGAACAGATACGCAGTATTTT. Its translation: CASSLTSGRTDTQYF.

This chain connects TRBV18 to TRBJ2-1, with 11 bases identical to TRBD2. Germline V gene sequence: CDR1 KGHSH, CDR2 LQKENI. V gave up 3 bases and J gave up 4 bases; unmatched junction bases: 5. The CDR3 length is 16 residues. CDR3 DNA sequence: TGTGCCAGCTCACCCACGACTAGCGGGGCGTACAATGAGCAGTTCTTC. Residues: CASSPTTSGAYNEQFF.

V gene TRBV6-5 combines with J gene TRBJ2-7; perhaps TRBD1 as D (6 bases). This CDR3 region has 14 residues. Trimming cost V 5 bases and J 4 bases, with 15 bases left between them. The germline V gene has CDR1 MNHEY and CDR2 SVGAGI. The CDR3 DNA follows: TGTGCCAGCAGTCGGGCCCTGGGGGCGTACGAGCAGTACTTC. This gives the protein CASSRALGAYEQYF.

The chain links TRBV28 to TRBJ2-1; 9 positions match TRBD2. The CDR3 consists of 15 residues. CDR1 and CDR2 (germline): MDHEN, SYDVKM. The junction had 5 bases not matched to a gene; V was cut back by 2 bases and J by 6 bases. The CDR3 sequence: CASSLRLAGSNEQFF. CDR3 in DNA: TGTGCCAGCAGTTTAAGGCTAGCGGGGAGCAATGAGCAGTTCTTC.

In its sample, this clone was seen a few times. This rearrangement joins TRBV19 to TRBJ1-1; D is perhaps TRBD1 (5 bases). CDR1 is LNHDA, CDR2 SQIVND, per germline (reference sequence). V was trimmed by 5 bases and J by 5 bases, leaving 18 bases between them. The CDR3 runs 15 residues. CDR3 loop: CASSYPRGGKTEAFF. For the CDR3, the DNA is TGTGCCAGTAGTTACCCTCGGGGCGGGAAAACTGAAGCTTTCTTT.

This chain joins TRBV19 and TRBJ1-5, with 9 bases matching TRBD1. This CDR3 has 16 amino acids. V was clipped by 9 bases and J by 6 bases; unmatched bases: 15. CDR1 and CDR2 (germline): LNHDA, SQIVND (reference sequence). Here the CDR3 reads CASGPGTGKGIQPQHF. CDR3 nucleotide sequence: TGTGCCAGCGGCCCCGGGACAGGGAAGGGAATTCAGCCCCAGCATTTT.

The chain is built from TRBV5-1 and TRBJ2-5; 7 nucleotides match TRBD2. Germline V gene lookup returns CDR1 SGHRS and CDR2 YFSETQ. V shed 0 bases, J shed 2 bases, and the junction held 4 bases outside the gene matches. This CDR3 comprises 15 residues. The CDR3 reads CASSLGGGYQETQYF. The CDR3 nucleotides read TGCGCCAGCAGCTTGGGCGGGGGTTATCAAGAGACCCAGTACTTC.